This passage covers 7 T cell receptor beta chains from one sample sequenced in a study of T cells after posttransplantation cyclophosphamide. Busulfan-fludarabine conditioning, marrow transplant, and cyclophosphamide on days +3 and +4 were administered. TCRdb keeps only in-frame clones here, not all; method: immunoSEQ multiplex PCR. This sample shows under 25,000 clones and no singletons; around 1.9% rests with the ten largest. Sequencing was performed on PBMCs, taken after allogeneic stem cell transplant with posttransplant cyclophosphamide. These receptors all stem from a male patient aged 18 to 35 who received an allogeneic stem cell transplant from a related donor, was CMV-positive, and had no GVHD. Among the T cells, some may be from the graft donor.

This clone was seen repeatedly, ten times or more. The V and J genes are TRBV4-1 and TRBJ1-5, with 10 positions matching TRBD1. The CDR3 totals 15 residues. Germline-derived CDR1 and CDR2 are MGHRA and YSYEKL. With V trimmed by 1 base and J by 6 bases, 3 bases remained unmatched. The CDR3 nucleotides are TGCGCCAGCAGCCAAGTCCGGGACAGGGGTCAGCCCCAGCATTTT. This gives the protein CASSQVRDRGQPQHF.

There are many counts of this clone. The DNA of the CDR3 is TGTGCCAGCAGCGCCCCAGGGCTTTCTGGAAACACCATATATTTT. Translating gives CASSAPGLSGNTIYF. The chain uses TRBV5-6 and TRBJ1-3, with D perhaps matching TRBD1 (5 bases). CDR3 length equals 15 residues. Germline CDR1 is SGHDT and CDR2 is YYEEEE. The V end lost 4 bases, the J end lost 1 base, and 12 bases lay between the germline ends. Variable domain in full (rest from reference TRBV5-6 and TRBJ1-3): DAGVTQSPTHLIKTRGQQVTLRCSPKSGHDTVSWYQQALGQGPQFIFQYYEEEERQRGNFPDRFSGHQFPNYSSELNVNALLLGDSALYLCASSAPGLSGNTIYFGEGSWLTVV.

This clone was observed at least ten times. This chain's CDR3 is CASSSGEETQYF. The CDR3 region has the DNA TGTGCCAGCAGTTCCGGGGAAGAGACCCAGTACTTC. The chain joins TRBV28 to TRBJ2-5; tentatively, D is TRBD2 (5 bases). Germline V gene lookup returns CDR1 MDHEN and CDR2 SYDVKM. This CDR3 has 12 amino acids. Deletions cut 4 bases from V and 3 bases from J, with 6 bases between.

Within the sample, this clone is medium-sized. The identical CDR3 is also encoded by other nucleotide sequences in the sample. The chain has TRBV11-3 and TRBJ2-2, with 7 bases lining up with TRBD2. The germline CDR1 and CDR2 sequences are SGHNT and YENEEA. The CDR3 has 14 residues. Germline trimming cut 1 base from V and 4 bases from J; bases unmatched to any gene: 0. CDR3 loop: CASSLAGGTGELFF. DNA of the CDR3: TGTGCCAGCAGCTTAGCGGGGGGCACCGGGGAGCTGTTTTTT. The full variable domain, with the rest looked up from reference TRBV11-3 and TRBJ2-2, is EAGVVQSPRYKIIEKKQPVAFWCNPISGHNTLYWYLQNLGQGPELLIRYENEEAVDDSQLPKDRFSAERLKGVDSTLKIQPAELGDSAVYLCASSLAGGTGELFFGEGSRLTVL.

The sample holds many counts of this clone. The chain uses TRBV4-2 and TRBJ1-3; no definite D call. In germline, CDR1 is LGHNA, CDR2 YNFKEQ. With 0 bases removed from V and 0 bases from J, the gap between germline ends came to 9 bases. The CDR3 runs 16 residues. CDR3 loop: CASSQDSAGSGNTIYF. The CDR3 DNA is TGTGCCAGCAGCCAAGACTCTGCCGGCTCTGGAAACACCATATATTTT.

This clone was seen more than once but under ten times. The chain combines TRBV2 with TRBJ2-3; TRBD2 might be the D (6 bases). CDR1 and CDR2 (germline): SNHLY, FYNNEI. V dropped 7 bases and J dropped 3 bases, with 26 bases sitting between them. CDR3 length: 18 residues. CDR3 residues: CASKSLGLGANQTDTQYF. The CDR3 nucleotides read TGTGCCAGCAAATCATTGGGACTCGGGGCAAACCAGACAGATACGCAGTATTTT.

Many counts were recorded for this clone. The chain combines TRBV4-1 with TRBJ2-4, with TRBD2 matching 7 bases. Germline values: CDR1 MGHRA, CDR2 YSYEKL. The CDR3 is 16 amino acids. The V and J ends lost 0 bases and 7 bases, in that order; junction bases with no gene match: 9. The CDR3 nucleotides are TGCGCCAGCAGCCAAGAAAACGGGCGGGAGTCGAACATTCAGTACTTC. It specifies CASSQENGRESNIQYF.